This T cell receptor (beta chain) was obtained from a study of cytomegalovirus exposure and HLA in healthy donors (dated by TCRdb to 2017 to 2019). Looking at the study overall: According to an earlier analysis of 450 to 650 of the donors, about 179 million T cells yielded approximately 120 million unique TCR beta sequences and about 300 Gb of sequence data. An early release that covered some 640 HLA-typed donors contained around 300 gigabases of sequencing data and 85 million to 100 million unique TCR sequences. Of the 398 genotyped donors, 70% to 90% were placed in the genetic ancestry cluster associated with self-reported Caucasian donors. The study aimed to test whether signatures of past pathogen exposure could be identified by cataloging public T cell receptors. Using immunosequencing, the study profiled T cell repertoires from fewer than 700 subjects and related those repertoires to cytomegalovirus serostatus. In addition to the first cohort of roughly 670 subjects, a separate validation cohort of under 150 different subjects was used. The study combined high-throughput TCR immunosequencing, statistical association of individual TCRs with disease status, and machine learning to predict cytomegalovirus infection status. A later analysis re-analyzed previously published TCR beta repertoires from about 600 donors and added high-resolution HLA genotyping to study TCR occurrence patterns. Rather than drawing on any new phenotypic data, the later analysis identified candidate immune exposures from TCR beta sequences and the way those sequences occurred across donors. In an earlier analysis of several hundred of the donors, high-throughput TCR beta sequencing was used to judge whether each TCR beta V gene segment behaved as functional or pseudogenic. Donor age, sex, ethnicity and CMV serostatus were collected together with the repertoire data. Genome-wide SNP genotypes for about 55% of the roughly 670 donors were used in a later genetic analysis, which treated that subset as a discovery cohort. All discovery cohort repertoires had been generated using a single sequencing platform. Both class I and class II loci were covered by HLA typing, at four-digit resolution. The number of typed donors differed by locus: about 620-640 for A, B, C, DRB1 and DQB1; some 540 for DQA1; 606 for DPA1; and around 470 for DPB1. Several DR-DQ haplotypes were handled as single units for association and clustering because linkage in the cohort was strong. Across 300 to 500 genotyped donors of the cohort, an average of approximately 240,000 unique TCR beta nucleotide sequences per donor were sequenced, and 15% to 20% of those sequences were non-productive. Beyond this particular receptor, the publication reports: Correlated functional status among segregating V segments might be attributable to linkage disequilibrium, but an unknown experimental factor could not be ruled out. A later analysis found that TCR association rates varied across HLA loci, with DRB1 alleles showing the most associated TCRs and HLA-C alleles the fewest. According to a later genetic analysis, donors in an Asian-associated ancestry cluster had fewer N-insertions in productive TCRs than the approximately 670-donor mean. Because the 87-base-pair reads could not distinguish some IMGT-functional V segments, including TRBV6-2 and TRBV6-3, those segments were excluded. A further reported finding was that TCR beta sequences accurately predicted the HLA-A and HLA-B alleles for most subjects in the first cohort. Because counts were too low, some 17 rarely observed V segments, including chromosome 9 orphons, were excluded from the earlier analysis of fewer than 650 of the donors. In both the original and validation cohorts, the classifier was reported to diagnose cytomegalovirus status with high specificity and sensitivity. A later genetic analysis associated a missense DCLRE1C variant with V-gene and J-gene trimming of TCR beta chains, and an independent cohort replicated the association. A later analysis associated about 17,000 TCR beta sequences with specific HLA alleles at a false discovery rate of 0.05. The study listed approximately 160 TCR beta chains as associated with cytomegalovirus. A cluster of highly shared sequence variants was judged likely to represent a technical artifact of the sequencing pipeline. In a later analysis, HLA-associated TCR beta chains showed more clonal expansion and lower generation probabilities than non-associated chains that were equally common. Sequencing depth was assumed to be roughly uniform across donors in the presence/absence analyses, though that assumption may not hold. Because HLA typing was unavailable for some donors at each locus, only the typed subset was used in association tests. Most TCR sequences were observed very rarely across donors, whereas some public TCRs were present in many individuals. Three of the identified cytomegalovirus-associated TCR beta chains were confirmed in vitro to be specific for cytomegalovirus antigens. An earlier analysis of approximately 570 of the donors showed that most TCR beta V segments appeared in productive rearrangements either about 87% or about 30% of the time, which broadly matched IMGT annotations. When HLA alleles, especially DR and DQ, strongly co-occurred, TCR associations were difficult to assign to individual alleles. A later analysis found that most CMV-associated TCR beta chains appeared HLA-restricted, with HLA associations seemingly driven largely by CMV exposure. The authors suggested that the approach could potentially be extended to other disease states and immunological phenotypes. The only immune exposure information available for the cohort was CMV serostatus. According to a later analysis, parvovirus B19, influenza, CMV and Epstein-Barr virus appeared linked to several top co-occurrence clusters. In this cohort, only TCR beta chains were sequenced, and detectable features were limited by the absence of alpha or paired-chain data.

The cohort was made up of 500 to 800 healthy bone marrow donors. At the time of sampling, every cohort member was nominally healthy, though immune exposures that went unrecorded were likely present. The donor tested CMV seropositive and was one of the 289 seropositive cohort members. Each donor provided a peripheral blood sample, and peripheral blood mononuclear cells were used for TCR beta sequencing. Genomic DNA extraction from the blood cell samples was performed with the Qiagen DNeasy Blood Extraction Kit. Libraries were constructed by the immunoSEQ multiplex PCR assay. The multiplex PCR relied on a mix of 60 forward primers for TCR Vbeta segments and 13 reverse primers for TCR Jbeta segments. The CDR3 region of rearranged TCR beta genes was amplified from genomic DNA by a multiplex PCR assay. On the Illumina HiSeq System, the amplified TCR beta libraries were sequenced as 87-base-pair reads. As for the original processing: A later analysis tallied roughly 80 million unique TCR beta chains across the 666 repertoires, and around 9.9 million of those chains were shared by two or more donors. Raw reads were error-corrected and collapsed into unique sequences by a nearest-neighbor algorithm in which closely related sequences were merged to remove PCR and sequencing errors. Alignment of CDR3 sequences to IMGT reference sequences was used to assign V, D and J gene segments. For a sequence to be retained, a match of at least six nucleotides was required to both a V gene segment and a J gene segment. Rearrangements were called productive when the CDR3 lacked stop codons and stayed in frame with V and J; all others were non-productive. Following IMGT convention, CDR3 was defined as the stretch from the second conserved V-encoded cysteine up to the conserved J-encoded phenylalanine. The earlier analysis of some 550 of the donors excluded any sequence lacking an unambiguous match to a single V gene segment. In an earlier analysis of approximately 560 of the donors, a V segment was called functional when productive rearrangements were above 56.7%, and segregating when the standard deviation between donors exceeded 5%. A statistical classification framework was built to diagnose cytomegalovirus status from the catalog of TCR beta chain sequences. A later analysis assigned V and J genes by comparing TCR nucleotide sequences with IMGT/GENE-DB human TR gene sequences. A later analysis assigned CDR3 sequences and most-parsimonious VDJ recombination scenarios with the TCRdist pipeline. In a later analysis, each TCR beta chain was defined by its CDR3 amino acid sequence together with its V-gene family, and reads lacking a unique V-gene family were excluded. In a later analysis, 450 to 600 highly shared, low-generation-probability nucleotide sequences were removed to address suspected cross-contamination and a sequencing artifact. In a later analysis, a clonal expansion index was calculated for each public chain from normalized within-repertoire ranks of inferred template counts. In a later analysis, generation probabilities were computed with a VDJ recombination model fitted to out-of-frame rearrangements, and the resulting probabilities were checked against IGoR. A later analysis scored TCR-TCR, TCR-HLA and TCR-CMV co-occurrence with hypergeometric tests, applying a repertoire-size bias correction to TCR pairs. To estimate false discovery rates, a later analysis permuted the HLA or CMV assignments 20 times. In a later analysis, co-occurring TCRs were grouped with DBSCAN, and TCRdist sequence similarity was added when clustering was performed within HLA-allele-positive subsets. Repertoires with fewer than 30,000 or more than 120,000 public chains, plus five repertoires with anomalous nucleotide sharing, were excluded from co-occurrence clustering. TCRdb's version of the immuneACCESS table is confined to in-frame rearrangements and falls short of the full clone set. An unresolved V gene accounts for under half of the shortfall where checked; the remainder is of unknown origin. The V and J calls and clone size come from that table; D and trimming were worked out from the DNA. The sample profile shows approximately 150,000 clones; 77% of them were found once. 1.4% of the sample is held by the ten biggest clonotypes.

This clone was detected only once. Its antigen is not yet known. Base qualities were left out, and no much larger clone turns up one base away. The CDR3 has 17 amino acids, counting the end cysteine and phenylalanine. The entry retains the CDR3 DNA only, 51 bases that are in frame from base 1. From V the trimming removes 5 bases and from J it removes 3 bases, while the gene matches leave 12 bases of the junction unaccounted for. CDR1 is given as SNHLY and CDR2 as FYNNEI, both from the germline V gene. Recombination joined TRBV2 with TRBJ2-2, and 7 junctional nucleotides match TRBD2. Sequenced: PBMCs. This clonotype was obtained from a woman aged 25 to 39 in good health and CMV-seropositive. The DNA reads TGTGCCAGCAGTCACCGTACCGCGGGAGAGGACACCGGGGAGCTGTTTTTT. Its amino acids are CASSHRTAGEDTGELFF.